Sequencing of this TCR beta chain was carried out in a study of T cells after yellow fever vaccination. Each CDR3 protein gets one entry after TCRdb re-called the 5' RACE reads with MiXCR. The sample lists some 63,000 distinct CDR3 sequences; approximately 8% were seen once. This clonotype was detected only a few times. Germline CDR1 is PRHDT and CDR2 is FYEKMQ (reference sequence). The CDR3 has 15 residues. V lost 4 bases to trimming and J lost 3 bases; unmatched junction nucleotides: 4. The starting material was CD8+ T cells sorted from PBMCs, obtained 15 days after the yellow fever booster vaccination. The V and J genes are TRBV13 and TRBJ2-7, with 12 nucleotides matching TRBD2. This clonotype was obtained from a man aged 30-40 years who received the YFV17D yellow fever vaccine. In DNA form, the CDR3 reads TGTGCCAGCAGCTCAGTGGGACTAGCGGGCTACGAGCAGTACTTC. Its protein is CASSSVGLAGYEQYF. Filled out from reference TRBV13 and TRBJ2-7, the complete variable domain reads AAGVIQSPRHLIKEKRETATLKCYPIPRHDTVYWYQQGPGQDPQFLISFYEKMQSDKGSIPDRFSAQQFSDYHSELNMSSLELGDSALYFCASSSVGLAGYEQYFGPGTRLTVT.